The rows below give T cell receptor beta chains drawn from one sample of a study of vaccination and CD4 T cells after COVID-19. What these receptors recognize is not known. TCRdb used MiXCR to reprocess the PCR reads, holding one entry per CDR3 protein. Of tens of thousands of distinct CDR3 sequences listed, 43% are singletons. The material was CD4+ T cells from blood, cultured in vitro, obtained about 7 months after SARS-CoV-2 vaccination. All receptors derive from a human donor who had recovered from COVID-19. The conserved cysteine and the conserved F or W are not part of the CDR3 here. The size of a clone is reported for some rows only, either as once, few or many, or as a class for expanded clones.

ASSLERLAGEQF few 12 TRBV11-2
ASSPSSSQETQY few 12 TRBV7-3
ASSRELGSSYNSPLH NA 15 TRBV19
ASSSLGQGRSPLH NA 13 TRBV7-2
SARPRGSSTDTQY few 13 TRBV20-1
AIRSGDTEAF NA 10 TRBV10-3
ATKRDLTGYRDTGELF NA 16 TRBV27
ASSPGLAGGSDTQY NA 14 TRBV7-9
SARGRQLNYEQY NA 12 TRBV20-1
ASSQDSEARSDTQY NA 14 TRBV4-1
ASKVPGAGTEAF NA 12 TRBV19
ASSSQFSLEDTQY once 13 TRBV6-5
ASSLAAGQETQY NA 12 TRBV7-2
ASSLDPGPYEQY few 12 TRBV11-2
ASRGQGDPEAF once 11 TRBV2
ASSPNPSYEQF few 11 TRBV18
ATSRGRFEETQY few 12 TRBV15
ASSLVSGGHYGYT few 13 TRBV7-9
ASFRGAGYT NA 9 TRBV28
ASIPNNRGSGTEAF NA 14 TRBV19
ASSPNPGTGANVLT NA 14 TRBV28
ASSLRRGVVNIQY few 13 TRBV28
ASSLGKDEQY few 10 TRBV7-6
ASSRTGGGEAF few 11 TRBV6-1
ASNPTPGQGANEQF few 14 TRBV7-8
ASCSLRDSQETQY NA 13 TRBV6-8
ASRTFLRQGETDTQY NA 15 TRBV27
ASSLYRGLSNQPQH NA 14 TRBV7-2
ASRADTEAF NA 9 TRBV5-4
AISEGGHQGYT few 11 TRBV10-3
SAFRDQETQY few 10 TRBV20-1
ATKGERPETQY NA 11 TRBV19
SAPRHSGQPQH NA 11 TRBV20-1
SAPDRRTDTQY NA 11 TRBV20-1
ASSPPGTHGETQY once 13 TRBV18
ASSLLAPNTGELF NA 13 TRBV19
ASSLKAGPSYNEQF few 14 TRBV7-2
ASRETGVVGANVLT NA 14 TRBV27
ASRLTPADTGELF NA 13 TRBV7-2
ASSALFRGSTYEQY few 14 TRBV6-1
SARDQLAGVPDTQY few 14 TRBV20-1
ASSVHSGGANNEQF few 14 TRBV19
ATLSGRANNEQF NA 12 TRBV19
ASSPGALNTEAF NA 12 TRBV18
SAHLTETQY few 9 TRBV20-1
ATSDLTGYNEQF once 12 TRBV24-1
ASSLREGAYNEQF NA 13 TRBV11-3
AISDPGTSGKNVPVYEQY NA 18 TRBV10-3
ASSLFGRGPQH few 11 TRBV28
ASKDSYEQY NA 9 TRBV28
ASSPLETTEAF once 11 TRBV18
ASSTQFRGSMQETQY NA 15 TRBV19
SARDGAQAH few 9 TRBV20-1
SARRDSPQPQH NA 11 TRBV20-1
ASSPGQGRILNTEAF NA 15 TRBV18
SARDYGLNYETQY NA 13 TRBV20-1
ASSGSLAGLTDTQY once 14 TRBV25-1
ASSPAGIYTDTQY NA 13 TRBV4-2
AISIGRETEAF NA 11 TRBV6-1